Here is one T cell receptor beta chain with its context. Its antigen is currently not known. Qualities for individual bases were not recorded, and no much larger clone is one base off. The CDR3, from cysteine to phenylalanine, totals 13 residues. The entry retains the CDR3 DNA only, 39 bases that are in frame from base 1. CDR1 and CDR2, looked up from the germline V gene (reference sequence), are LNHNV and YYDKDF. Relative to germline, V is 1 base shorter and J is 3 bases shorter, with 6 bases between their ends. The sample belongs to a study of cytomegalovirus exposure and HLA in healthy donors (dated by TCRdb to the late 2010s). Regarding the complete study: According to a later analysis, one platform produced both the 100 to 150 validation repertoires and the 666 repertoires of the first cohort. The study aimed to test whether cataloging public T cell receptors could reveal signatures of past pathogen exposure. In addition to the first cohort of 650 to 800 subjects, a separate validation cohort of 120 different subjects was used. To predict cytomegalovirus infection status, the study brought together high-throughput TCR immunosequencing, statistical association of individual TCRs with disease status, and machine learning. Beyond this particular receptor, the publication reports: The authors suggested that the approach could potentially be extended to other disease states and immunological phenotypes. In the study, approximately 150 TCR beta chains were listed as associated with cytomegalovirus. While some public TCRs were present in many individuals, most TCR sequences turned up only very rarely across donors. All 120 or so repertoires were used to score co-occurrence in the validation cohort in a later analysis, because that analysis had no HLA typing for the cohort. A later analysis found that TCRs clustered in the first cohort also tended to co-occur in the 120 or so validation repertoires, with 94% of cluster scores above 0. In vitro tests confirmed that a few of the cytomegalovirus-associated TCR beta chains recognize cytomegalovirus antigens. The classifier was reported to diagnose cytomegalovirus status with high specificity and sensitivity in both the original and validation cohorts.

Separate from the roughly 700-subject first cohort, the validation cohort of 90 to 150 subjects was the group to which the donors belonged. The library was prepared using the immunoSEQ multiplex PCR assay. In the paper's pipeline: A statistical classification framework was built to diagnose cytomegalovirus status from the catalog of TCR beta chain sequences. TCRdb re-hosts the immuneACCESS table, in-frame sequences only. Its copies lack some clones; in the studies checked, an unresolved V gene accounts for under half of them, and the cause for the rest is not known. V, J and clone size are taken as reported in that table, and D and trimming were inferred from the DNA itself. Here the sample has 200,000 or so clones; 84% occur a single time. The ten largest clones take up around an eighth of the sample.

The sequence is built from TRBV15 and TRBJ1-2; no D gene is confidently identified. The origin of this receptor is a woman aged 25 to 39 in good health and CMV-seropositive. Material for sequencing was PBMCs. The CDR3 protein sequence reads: CATSRGSDYGYTF. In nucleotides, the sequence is TGTGCCACCAGCAGAGGCAGTGACTATGGCTACACCTTC.